This T cell receptor beta chain was captured by sequencing in a study of blood T cell repertoires in COVID-19. In the authors' workflow: Cell counts per sample came from amplifying reference gene primers. The table came from immunoSEQ multiplex PCR; TCRdb's copy has only in-frame clones and leaves some out. V, J and clone size derive from that table, while D and trimming were established from the DNA sequence. This sample has 140,000 or so clones, with roughly 87% found just once. The CDR3 is made up of 11 amino acids. Germline loops: CDR1 SNHLY, CDR2 FYNNEI. Trimming stripped 6 bases from V and 2 bases from J, with 5 bases between.

The clonotype originates from a woman aged 45-60 years with acute or convalescent COVID-19. J is TRBJ2-7 and V is TRBV2; D ambiguous. The sample taken for sequencing was peripheral blood. Here the CDR3 DNA reads TGTGCCAGCAGGTCCGCCTACGAGCAGTACTTC. Amino acids: CASRSAYEQYF.